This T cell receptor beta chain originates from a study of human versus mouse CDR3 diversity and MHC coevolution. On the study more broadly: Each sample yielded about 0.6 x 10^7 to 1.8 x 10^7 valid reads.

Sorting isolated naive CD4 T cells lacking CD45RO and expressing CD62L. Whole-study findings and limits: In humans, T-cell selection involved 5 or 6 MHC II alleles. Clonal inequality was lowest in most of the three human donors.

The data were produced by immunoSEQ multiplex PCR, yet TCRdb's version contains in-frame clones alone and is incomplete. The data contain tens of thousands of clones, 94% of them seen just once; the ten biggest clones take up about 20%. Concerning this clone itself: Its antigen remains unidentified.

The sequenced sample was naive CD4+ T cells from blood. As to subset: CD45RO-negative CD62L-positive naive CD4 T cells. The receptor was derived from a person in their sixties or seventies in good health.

This chain's CDR3 is CASIPSGYRGYEQYF. CDR3 DNA sequence: TGTGCCAGCATCCCGAGTGGGTACCGAGGCTACGAGCAGTACTTC. This sequence joins TRBV6-5 and TRBJ2-7; D gene ambiguous. V lost 7 bases and J lost 3, with 19 bases in between. Germline lookup yields CDR1 MNHEY and CDR2 SVGAGI. The CDR3 totals 15 residues.